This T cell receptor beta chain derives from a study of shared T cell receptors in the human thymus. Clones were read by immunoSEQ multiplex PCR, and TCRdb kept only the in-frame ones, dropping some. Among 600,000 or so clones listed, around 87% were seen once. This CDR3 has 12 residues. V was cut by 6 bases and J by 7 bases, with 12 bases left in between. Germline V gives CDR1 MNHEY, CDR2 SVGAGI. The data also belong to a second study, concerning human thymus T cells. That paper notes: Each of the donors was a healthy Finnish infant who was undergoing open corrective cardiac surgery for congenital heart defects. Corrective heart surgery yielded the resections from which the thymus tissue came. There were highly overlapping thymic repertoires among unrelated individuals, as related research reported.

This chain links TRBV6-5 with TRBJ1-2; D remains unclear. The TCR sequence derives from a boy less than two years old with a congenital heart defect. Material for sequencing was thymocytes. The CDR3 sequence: CASRGLFRGYTF. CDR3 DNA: TGTGCCAGCAGAGGACTATTCCGTGGCTACACCTTC.